The 7 T cell receptor beta chains listed next were all sequenced from one sample in a study of cytomegalovirus exposure and HLA in healthy donors. PCR primers comprised 60 Vbeta and 13 Jbeta primers. Sequencing was performed with immunoSEQ multiplex PCR; in TCRdb, only in-frame clones are kept and a portion is missing. Found here are over 120,000 clones, roughly 70% of them singletons; the top ten hold over 6.5%. Sample: PBMCs. These receptors were collected from a man aged 25-45 years in good health and CMV-seronegative.

This clone was found a few times. The chain joins TRBV27 to TRBJ2-5; D is undetermined. The germline V gene has CDR1 MNHEY and CDR2 SMNVEV (reference sequence). This CDR3 region has 13 residues. V lost 5 bases and J lost 4, with 11 bases in between. CDR3 coding DNA: TGTGCCAGCAGTCCCTGGCCAGGAGAGACCCAGTACTTC. This codes for CASSPWPGETQYF.

This rearrangement joins TRBV9 to TRBJ1-4; TRBD1 is a possible D gene (6 bases). Germline V gene lookup returns CDR1 SGDLS and CDR2 YYNGEE. Trimming took off 0 bases at V and 8 bases at J, with 17 bases between the two ends. The CDR3 runs to 16 residues. The CDR3 DNA sequence: TGTGCCAGCAGCGTAGGGTCTGGGGGCCTAGGAGAAAAACTGTTTTTT. This encodes CASSVGSGGLGEKLFF.

J is TRBJ2-1 and V is TRBV5-8; D not certain. Deletions cut 4 bases from V and 1 base from J, with 12 bases between. There are 15 residues in the CDR3. Germline V gives CDR1 SGHTS, CDR2 YDEGEE. The CDR3 region has the DNA TGTGCCAGCAGCCGCTTACAGAGATCCTACAATGAGCAGTTCTTC. Protein sequence: CASSRLQRSYNEQFF.

V is TRBV30 and J is TRBJ2-1; TRBD2 agrees at 10 bases. The CDR3 consists of 13 residues. Germline assignment: CDR1 GTSNPN and CDR2 SVGIG (reference sequence). With V trimmed by 0 bases and J by 13 bases, 6 bases remained unmatched. The CDR3, as DNA: TGTGCCTGGAGTGTTGAAGCGGGAGGGCATCAGTTCTTC. Its translation: CAWSVEAGGHQFF.

The gene calls are TRBV19 and TRBJ2-5; 8 nucleotides align to TRBD2. CDR1 is LNHDA and CDR2 is SQIVND in the germline V gene (reference sequence). The CDR3 runs to 15 residues. Trimming took 2 bases from V and 1 from J; bases not matched to a gene: 3. CDR3 amino acids: CASSIRTSGQETQYF. The CDR3 coding sequence is TGTGCCAGTAGTATACGAACTAGCGGCCAAGAGACCCAGTACTTC.

This clone was observed a handful of times. The chain couples TRBV2 to TRBJ2-5; 8 bases align to TRBD1. The CDR3 runs to 15 residues. Germline V gene sequence: CDR1 SNHLY, CDR2 FYNNEI. V lost 5 bases and J lost 3; bases outside the gene matches: 8. The CDR3 DNA reads TGTGCCAGCAGTAAAAGTCCGGGACAGGAAGAGACCCAGTACTTC. It yields the protein CASSKSPGQEETQYF.

This sequence joins TRBV5-1 and TRBJ2-3, with a tentative D call TRBD1 (8 bases). The CDR3 loop spans 14 amino acids. V lost 4 bases, J lost 5 bases, and 14 bases lay in between. Germline CDR1 and CDR2: SGHRS and YFSETQ. The CDR3 is CASSDYRGGDTQYF. Here the CDR3 DNA reads TGCGCCAGCAGCGACTACAGGGGGGGAGATACGCAGTATTTT. Variable domain in full (rest from reference TRBV5-1 and TRBJ2-3): KAGVTQTPRYLIKTRGQQVTLSCSPISGHRSVSWYQQTPGQGLQFLFEYFSETQRNKGNFPGRFSGRQFSNSRSEMNVSTLELGDSALYLCASSDYRGGDTQYFGPGTRLTVL.